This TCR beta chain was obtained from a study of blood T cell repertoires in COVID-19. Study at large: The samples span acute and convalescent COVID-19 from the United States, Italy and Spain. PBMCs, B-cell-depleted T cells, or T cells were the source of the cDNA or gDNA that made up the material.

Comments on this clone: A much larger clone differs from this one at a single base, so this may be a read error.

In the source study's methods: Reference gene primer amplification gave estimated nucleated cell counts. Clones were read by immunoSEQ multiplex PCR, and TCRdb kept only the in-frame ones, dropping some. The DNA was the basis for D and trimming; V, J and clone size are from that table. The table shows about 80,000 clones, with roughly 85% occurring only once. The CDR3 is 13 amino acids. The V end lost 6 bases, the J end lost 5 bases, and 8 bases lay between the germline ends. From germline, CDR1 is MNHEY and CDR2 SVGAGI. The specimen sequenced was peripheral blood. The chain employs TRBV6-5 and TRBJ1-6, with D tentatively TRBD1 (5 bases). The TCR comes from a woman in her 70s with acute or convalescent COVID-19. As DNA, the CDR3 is TGTGCCAGCAGCCCGACAGATAATTCACCCCTCCACTTT. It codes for CASSPTDNSPLHF.